The clone carrying this TCR beta chain was seen a handful of times. The antigen is undetermined. PCR employed 60 Vbeta and 13 Jbeta primers. TCRdb's copy holds only in-frame clones and misses some; the assay was immunoSEQ multiplex PCR. The sample lists about 120,000 clones, about 10% occurring once. The data derive from a study of cytomegalovirus exposure and HLA in healthy donors. Notes on the study in general: Roughly uniform sequencing depth across donors was assumed, possibly incorrectly.

Germline CDR1 GTSNPN, CDR2 SVGIG (reference sequence). The CDR3 contains 14 residues. The J segment lost 5 bases and the V segment lost 5 bases, leaving 9 bases of the junction unmatched. The sequence came from a woman aged 18-35 years in good health and CMV-seropositive. This sequence joins TRBV30 and TRBJ1-5; 7 nucleotides match TRBD1. The sequenced sample was PBMCs. This chain's CDR3 is CAWAMTGRYQPQHF. The CDR3 bases are TGTGCCTGGGCTATGACAGGGCGGTATCAGCCCCAGCATTTT.